The rows below give T cell receptor beta chains drawn from one sample of a study of blood T cell repertoires in COVID-19. TCRdb keeps only in-frame clones here, not all; method: immunoSEQ multiplex PCR. The table records tens of thousands of clones, about 80% of them present only once. The sequenced material came from peripheral blood. The receptors shown here come from a man at least 80 years old with acute or convalescent COVID-19. The conserved cysteine and the conserved F or W are not part of the CDR3 here.

cdr3_aa,v_call,j_call
SSSRNTEAF,TRBV20-1,TRBJ1-1
ASSYSVGGTYEQY,TRBV6-2/TRBV6-3,TRBJ2-7
APEGGATEAF,TRBV23-1,TRBJ1-1
APSDTSYEQY,TRBV19,TRBJ2-7
ASSRFTSGVYNEQF,TRBV11-1,TRBJ2-1
ASSAVGQQETQY,TRBV28,TRBJ2-5
ASRGGLAAYEQY,TRBV10-2,TRBJ2-7
ASSLADRATEAF,TRBV7-6,TRBJ1-1
ATSEPGQGNQPQH,TRBV24-1,TRBJ1-5
ASSPGQLDYGYT,TRBV18,TRBJ1-2
ASSFGQELGANVLT,TRBV11-3,TRBJ2-6
ASSQTGLITDTQY,TRBV10-1,TRBJ2-3
ASSMGQIHYEQY,TRBV19,TRBJ2-7
ASSYGLAGGGDTQY,TRBV6-2/TRBV6-3,TRBJ2-3
ASSTQRPGGEQF,TRBV19,TRBJ2-1
ASSYFSTTREGGYT,TRBV6-5,TRBJ1-2
ASTTGFGETQY,TRBV5-1,TRBJ2-5
ASNLQTPGGYTQY,TRBV28,TRBJ2-3
ASTAGDLNQPQH,TRBV2,TRBJ1-5
ASSELLEGRAEKLF,TRBV5-1,TRBJ1-4
AIGTDTEAF,TRBV6-6,TRBJ1-1
ASSPRGVAGGYEQY,TRBV7-2,TRBJ2-7
ASTPSPGQGIYEQY,TRBV19,TRBJ2-7
ASSLIGASGRTGELF,TRBV28,TRBJ2-2